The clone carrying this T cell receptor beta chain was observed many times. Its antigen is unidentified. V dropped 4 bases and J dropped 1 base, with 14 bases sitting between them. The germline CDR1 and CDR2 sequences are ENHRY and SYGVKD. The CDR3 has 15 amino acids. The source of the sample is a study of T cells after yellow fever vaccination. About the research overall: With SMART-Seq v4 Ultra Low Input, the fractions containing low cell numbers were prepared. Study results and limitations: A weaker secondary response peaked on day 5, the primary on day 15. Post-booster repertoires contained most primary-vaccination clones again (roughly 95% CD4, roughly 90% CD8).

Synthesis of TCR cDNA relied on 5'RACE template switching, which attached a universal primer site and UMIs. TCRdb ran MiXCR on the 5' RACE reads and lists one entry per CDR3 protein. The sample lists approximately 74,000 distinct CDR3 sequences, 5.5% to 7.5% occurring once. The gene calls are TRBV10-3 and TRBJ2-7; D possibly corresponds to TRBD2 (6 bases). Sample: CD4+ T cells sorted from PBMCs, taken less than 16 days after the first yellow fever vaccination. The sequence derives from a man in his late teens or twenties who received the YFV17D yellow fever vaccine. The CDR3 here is CAISGEAGSSYEQYF. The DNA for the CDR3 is TGTGCCATCAGTGGGGAGGCTGGGTCTTCCTACGAGCAGTACTTC.